This note documents a single T cell receptor beta chain sequence. These data come from a study of technical replicates of blood from a handful of donors. The germline V and J ends were trimmed by 3 bases and 3 bases, with 7 bases remaining between them. The CDR3 covers 13 residues. The germline V gene encodes CDR1 WSHSY and CDR2 SAAADI. The data were produced by immunoSEQ multiplex PCR, yet TCRdb's version contains in-frame clones alone and is incomplete. The sample has tens of thousands of clones, 95% to 98% seen once. The source is a human donor in good health. The chain is built from TRBV10-2 and TRBJ2-3; D is unclear. Sequences were obtained from T cells isolated from PBMCs. The CDR3 DNA reads TGCGCCAGCAGTGATCAGTTGACAGATACGCAGTATTTT. This encodes CASSDQLTDTQYF.